This note documents a single T cell receptor (beta chain) sequence. Antigen specificity is unknown. A read error may account for a junction end that differs from germline. Clinical symptoms, serum thyroxine and TRAb, thyroid ultrasound and orbital computed tomography together formed the diagnostic basis. The source of the sample is a study of T cells in Graves' hyperthyroidism and ophthalmopathy. The source material, RNA transcripts, was used to amplify TCR beta CDR3 regions. With the HTBI primer set, the TCR CDR3 went through a first round of RT-PCR. TCRdb re-called the multiplex PCR reads through MiXCR, storing one row per CDR3 protein. The table lists about 640,000 distinct CDR3 sequences, 45% of them singletons. The V gene's germline CDR1 is KGHDR and CDR2 SFDVKD. The CDR3 runs to 14 residues. Study results and caveats: Ophthalmopathy was separated from stable hyperthyroidism by a 13 V-J model.

This sequence was found in an adult man with Graves' disease, either hyperthyroidism or ophthalmopathy (not recorded which). Sequenced input: peripheral blood or thyroid tissue (not recorded which). J is TRBJ1-5 and V is TRBV24-1; tentative D call: TRBD1 (5 bases). The CDR3 region has the DNA TGTGCCACCAGTTCGGGACCCGTCCAGCGGCCCCGGCATTTT. Translating it yields CATSSGPVQRPRHF.